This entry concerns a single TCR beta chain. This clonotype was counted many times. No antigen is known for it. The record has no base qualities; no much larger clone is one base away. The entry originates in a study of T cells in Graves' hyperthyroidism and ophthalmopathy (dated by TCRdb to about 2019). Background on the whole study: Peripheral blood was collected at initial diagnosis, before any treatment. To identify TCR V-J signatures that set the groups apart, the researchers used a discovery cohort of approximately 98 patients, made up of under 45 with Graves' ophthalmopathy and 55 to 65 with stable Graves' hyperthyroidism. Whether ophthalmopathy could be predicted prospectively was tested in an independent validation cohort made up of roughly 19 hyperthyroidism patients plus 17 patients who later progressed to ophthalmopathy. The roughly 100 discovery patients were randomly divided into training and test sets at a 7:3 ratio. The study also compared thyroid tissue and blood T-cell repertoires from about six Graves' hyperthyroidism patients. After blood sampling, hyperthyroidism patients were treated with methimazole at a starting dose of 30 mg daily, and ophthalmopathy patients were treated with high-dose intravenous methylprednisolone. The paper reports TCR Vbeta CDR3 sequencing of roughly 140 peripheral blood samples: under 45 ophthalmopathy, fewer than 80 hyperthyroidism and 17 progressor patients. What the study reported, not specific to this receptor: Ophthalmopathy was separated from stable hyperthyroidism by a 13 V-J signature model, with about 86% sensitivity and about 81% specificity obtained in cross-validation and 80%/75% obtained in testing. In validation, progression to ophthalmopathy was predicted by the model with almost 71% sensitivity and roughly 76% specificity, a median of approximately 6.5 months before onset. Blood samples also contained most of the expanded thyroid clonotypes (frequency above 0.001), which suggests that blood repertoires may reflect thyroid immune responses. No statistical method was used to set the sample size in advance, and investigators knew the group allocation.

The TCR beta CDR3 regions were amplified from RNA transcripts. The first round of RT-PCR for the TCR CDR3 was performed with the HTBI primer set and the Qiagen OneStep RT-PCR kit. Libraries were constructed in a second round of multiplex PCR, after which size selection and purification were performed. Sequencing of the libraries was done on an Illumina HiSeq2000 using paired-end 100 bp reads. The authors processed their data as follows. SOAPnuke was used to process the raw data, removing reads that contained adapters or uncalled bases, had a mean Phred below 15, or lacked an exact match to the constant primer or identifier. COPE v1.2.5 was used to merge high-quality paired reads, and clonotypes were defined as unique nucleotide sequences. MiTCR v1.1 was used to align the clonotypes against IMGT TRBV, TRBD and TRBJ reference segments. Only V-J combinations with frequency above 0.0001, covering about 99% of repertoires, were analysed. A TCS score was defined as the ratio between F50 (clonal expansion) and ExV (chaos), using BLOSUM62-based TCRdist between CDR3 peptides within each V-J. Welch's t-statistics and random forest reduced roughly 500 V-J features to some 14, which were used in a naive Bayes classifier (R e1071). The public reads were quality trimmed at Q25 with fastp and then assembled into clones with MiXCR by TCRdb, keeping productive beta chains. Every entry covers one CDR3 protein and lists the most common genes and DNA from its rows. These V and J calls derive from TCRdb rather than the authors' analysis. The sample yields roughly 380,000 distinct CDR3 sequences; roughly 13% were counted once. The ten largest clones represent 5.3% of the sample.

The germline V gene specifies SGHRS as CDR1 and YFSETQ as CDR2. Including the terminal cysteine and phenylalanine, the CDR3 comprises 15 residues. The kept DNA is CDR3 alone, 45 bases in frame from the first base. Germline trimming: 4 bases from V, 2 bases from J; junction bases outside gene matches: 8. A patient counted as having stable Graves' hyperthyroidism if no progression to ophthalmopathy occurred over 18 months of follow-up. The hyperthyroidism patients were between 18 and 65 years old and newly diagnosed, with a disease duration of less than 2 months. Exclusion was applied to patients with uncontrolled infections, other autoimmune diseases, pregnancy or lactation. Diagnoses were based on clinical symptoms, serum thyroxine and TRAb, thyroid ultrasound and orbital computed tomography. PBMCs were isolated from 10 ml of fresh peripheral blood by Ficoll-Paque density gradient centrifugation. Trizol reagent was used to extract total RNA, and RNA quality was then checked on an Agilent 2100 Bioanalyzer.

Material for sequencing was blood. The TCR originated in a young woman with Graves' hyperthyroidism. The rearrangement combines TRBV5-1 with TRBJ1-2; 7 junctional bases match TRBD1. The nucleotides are TGCGCCAGCAGCAGAGACAGGGAGACAAACTATGGCTACACCTTC. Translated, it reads CASSRDRETNYGYTF.